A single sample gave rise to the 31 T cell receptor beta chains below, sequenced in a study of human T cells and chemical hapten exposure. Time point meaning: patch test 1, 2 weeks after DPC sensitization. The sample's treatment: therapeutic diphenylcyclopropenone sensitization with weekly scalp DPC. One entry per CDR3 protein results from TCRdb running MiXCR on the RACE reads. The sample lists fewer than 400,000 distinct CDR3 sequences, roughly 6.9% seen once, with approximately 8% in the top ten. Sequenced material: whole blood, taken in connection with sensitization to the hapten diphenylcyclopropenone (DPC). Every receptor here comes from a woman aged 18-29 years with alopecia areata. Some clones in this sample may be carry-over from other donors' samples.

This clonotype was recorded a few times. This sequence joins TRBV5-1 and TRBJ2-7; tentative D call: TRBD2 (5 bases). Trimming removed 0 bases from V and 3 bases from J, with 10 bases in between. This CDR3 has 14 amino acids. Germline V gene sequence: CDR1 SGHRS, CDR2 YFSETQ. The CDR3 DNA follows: TGCGCCAGCAGCTTGGAGGAGGACCTCTACGAGCAGTACTTC. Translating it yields CASSLEEDLYEQYF. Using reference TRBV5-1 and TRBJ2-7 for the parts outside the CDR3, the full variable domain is KAGVTQTPRYLIKTRGQQVTLSCSPISGHRSVSWYQQTPGQGLQFLFEYFSETQRNKGNFPGRFSGRQFSNSRSEMNVSTLELGDSALYLCASSLEEDLYEQYFGPGTRLTVT.

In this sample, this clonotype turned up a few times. CDR3 protein: CSAVAVNRETQYF. The CDR3 DNA sequence: TGCAGTGCAGTAGCGGTAAACCGGGAGACCCAGTACTTC. The rearrangement joins TRBV20-1 to TRBJ2-5; TRBD2 is a possible D gene (6 bases). Germline V lookup: CDR1 DFQATT, CDR2 SNEGSKA (reference sequence). The CDR3 runs to 13 residues. V shed 6 bases and J shed 5 bases, with 16 bases lying between them.

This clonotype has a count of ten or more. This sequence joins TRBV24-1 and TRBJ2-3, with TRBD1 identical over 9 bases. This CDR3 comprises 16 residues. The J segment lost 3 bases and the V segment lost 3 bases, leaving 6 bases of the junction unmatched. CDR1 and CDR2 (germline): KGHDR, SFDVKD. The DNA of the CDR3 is TGTGCCACCAGTGATCCGGGACAGGGAGCGACAGATACGCAGTATTTT. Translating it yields CATSDPGQGATDTQYF.

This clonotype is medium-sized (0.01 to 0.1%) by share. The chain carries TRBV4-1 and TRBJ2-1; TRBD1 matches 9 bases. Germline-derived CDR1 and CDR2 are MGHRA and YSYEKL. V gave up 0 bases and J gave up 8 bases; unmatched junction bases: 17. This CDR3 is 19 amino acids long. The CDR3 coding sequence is TGCGCCAGCAGCCAAGAGTACGGACTCCTTGGGACAGGGCGAGATGAGCAGTTCTTC. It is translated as CASSQEYGLLGTGRDEQFF.

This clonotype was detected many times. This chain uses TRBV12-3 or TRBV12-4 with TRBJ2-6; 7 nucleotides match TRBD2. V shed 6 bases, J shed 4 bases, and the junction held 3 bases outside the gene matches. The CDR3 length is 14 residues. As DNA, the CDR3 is TGTGCCAGCAGCCGGGGGGACGGGGCCAACGTCCTGACTTTC. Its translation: CASSRGDGANVLTF.

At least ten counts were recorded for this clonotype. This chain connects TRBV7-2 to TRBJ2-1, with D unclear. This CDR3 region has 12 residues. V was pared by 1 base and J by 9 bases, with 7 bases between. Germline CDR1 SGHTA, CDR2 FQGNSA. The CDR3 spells CASSLVVGEQFF. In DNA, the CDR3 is TGTGCCAGCAGCTTAGTGGTGGGTGAGCAGTTCTTC.

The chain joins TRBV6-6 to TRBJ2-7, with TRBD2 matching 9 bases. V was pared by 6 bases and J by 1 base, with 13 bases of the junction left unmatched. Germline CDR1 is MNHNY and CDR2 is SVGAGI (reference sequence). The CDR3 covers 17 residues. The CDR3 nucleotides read TGTGCCAGCAGCGACCCCCAACTTAGCGGGGGATCCTACGAGCAGTACTTC. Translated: CASSDPQLSGGSYEQYF.

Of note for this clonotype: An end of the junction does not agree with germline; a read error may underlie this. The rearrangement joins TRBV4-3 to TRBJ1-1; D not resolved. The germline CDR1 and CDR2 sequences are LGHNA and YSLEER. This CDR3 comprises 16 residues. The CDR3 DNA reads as TGCGCCAGCATCCAAGATCGTAGGCCCCCCGACACTGAAGCTTTCTTT. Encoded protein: CASIQDRRPPDTEAFF.

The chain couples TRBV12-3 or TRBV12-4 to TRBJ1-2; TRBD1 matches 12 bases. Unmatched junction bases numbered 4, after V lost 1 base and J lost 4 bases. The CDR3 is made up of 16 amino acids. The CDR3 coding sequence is TGTGCCAGCAGTTTAGGGGACAGGGGGCGAGTCTATGGCTACACCTTC. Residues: CASSLGDRGRVYGYTF.

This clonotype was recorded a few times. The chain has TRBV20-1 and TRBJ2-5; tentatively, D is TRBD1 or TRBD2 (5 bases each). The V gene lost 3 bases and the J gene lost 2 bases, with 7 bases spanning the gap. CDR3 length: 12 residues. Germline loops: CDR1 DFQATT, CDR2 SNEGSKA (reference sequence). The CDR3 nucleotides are TGCAGTGCTAGTTGGGGGCAAGAGACCCAGTACTTC. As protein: CSASWGQETQYF.

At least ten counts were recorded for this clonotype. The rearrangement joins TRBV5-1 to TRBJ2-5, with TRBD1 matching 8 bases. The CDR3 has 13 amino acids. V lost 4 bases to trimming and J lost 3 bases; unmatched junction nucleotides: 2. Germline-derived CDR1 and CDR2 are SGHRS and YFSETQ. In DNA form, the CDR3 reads TGCGCCAGCAGCCCGACAGGGGAAGAGACCCAGTACTTC. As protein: CASSPTGEETQYF.

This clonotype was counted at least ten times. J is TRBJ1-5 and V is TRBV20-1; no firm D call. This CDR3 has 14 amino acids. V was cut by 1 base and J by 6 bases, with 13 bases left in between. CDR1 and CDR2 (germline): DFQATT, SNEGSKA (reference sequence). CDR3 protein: CSARVAHEGQPQHF. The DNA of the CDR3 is TGCAGTGCTAGAGTTGCGCACGAGGGTCAGCCCCAGCATTTT.

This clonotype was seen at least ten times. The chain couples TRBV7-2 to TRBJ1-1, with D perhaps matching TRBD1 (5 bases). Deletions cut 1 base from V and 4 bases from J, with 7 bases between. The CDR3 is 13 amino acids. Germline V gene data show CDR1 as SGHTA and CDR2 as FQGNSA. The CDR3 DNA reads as TGTGCCAGCAGCTTAGGCAGGGCCACTGAAGCTTTCTTT. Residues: CASSLGRATEAFF.

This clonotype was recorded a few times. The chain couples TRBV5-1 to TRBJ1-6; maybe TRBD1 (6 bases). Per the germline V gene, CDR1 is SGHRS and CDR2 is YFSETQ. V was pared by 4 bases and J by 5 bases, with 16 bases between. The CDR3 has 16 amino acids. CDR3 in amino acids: CASSQLGGADNSPLHF. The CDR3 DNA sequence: TGCGCCAGCAGCCAGCTGGGGGGCGCGGATAATTCACCCCTCCACTTT.

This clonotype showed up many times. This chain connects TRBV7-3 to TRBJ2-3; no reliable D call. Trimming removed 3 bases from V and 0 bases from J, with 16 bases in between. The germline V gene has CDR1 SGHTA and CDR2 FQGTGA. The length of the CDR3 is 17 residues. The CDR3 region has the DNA TGTGCCAGCAGCTTTTCCGACTGGCTGAATAGCACAGATACGCAGTATTTT. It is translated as CASSFSDWLNSTDTQYF.

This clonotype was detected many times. The CDR3 region is CASAKAPQETQYF. CDR3 coding DNA: TGTGCCAGCGCCAAGGCCCCCCAAGAGACCCAGTACTTC. This chain uses TRBV6-4 with TRBJ2-5; D gene unclear. This CDR3 region has 13 residues. Deletions cut 8 bases from V and 1 base from J, with 11 bases between. Germline lookup yields CDR1 MRHNA and CDR2 SNTAGT.

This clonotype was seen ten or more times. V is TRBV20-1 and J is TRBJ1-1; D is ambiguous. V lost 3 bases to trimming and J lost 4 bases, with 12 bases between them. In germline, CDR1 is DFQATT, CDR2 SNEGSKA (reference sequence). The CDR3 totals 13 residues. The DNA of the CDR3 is TGCAGTGCTAGGGTGTGGCAGATCACTGAAGCTTTCTTT. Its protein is CSARVWQITEAFF.

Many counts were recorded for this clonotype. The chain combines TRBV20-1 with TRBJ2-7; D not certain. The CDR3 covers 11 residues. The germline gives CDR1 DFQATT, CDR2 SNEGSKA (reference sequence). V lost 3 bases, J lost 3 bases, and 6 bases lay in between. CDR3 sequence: CSASSDYEQYF. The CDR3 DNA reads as TGCAGTGCTAGTTCGGACTACGAGCAGTACTTC.

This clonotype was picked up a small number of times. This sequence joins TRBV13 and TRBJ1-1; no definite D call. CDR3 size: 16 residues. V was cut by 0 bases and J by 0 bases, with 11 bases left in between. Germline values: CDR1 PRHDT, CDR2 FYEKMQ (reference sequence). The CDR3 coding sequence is TGTGCCAGCAGCTTAGGTGGGGTGGGCATGAACACTGAAGCTTTCTTT. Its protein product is CASSLGGVGMNTEAFF.

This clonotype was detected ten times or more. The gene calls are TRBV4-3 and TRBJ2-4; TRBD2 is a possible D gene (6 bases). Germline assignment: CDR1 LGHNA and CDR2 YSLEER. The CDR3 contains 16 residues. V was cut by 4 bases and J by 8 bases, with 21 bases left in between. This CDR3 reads CASSLPVGGGADIQYF. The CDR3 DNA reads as TGCGCCAGCAGCCTACCAGTGGGGGGAGGAGCGGACATTCAGTACTTC.

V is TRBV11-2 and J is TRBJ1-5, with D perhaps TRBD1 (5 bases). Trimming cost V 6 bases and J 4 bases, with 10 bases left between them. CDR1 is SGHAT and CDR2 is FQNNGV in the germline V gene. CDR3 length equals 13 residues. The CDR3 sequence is CASSAGTNQPQHF. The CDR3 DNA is TGTGCCAGCAGTGCGGGGACTAATCAGCCCCAGCATTTT.

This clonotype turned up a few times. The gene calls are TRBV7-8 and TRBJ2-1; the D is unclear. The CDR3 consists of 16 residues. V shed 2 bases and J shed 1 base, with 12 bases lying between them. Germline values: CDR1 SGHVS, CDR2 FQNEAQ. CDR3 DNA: TGTGCCAGCAGCTTAACTACAGAACTTTCCTACAATGAGCAGTTCTTC. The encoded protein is CASSLTTELSYNEQFF.

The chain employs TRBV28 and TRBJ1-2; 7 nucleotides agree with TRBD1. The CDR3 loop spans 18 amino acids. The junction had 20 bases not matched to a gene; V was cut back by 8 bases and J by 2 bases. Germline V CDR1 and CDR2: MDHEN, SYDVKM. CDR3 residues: CASSAPNRGPGGNYGYTF. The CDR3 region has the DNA TGTGCCAGCTCCGCCCCCAACAGGGGCCCAGGTGGGAACTATGGCTACACCTTC.

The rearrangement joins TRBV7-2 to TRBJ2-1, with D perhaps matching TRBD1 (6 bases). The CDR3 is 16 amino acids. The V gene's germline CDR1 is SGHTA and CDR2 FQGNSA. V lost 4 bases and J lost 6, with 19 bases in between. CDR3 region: CASSSMGARALNEQFF. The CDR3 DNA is TGTGCCAGCAGCTCCATGGGGGCCAGGGCCCTCAATGAGCAGTTCTTC.

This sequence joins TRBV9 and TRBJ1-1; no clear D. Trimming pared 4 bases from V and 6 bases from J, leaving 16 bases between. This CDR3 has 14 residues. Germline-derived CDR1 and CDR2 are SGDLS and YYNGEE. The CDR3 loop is CASSYRAEEAEAFF. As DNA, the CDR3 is TGTGCCAGCAGCTATAGGGCGGAGGAGGCTGAAGCTTTCTTT.

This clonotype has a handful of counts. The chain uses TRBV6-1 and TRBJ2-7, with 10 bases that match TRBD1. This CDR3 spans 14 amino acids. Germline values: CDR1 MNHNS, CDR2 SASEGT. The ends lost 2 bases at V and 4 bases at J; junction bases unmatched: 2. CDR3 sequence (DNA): TGTGCCAGCAGTGAACAGGGACAGGGGTACGAGCAGTACTTC. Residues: CASSEQGQGYEQYF.

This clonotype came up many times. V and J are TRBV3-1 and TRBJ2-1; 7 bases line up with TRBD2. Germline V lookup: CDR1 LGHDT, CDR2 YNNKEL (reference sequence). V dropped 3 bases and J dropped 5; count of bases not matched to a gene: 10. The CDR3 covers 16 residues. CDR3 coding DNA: TGTGCCAGCAGCCACCCTCCCCGGGCGGGGGACAATGAGCAGTTCTTC. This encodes CASSHPPRAGDNEQFF.

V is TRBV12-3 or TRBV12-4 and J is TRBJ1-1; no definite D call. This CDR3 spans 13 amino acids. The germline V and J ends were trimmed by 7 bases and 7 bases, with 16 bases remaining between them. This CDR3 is CASTPQVDFEAFF. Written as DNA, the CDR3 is TGTGCCAGCACCCCGCAGGTAGATTTTGAAGCTTTCTTT.

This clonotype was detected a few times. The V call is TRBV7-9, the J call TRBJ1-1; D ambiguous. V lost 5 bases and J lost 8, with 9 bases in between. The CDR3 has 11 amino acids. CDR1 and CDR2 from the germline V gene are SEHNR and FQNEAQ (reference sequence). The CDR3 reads CASSVGPEAFF. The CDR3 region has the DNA TGTGCCAGCAGCGTAGGGCCCGAAGCTTTCTTT.

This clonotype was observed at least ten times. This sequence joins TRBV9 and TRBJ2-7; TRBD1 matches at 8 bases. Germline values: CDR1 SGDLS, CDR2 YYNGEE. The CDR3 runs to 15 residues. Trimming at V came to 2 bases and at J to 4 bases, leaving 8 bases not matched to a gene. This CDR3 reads CASSVGPGGVYEQYF. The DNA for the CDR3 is TGTGCCAGCAGCGTCGGCCCAGGGGGCGTGTACGAGCAGTACTTC.

CDR3 sequence reads: CASSWRGAGNNEQFF. CDR3 in DNA: TGTGCCAGCAGTTGGCGGGGGGCCGGGAACAATGAGCAGTTCTTC. The V and J genes are TRBV6-5 and TRBJ2-1; 8 bases are shared with TRBD2. The CDR3 totals 15 residues. Germline loops: CDR1 MNHEY, CDR2 SVGAGI. V was pared by 4 bases and J by 5 bases, with 7 bases of the junction left unmatched.